This TCR beta chain came from a study of T cell responses to AZD1222 COVID-19 vaccine (dated by TCRdb to about 2021). About the full investigation: AZD1222 recipients given second doses at about 4 weeks or at about 12 weeks were pooled, since spike-specific TCR depth and breadth were not found to differ between the two schedules. TCR sequencing was performed for over 230 trial participants, of whom 200 to 220 were given two doses of AZD1222 and around 26 were given two doses of MenACWY control vaccine. Trial participants were enrolled by age into subgroups of 18-55, 56-69 and 70-plus years, and around 150, 28 and 57 TCR-sequenced participants, respectively, were included in these subgroups.

This clone was seen just once. The target of this receptor is not known. No base quality values were provided; no much bigger clone lies one nucleotide off. The CDR3 regions of human TCRbeta chains were analyzed by immunosequencing. The authors' pipeline ran thus. Repertoire TCRs were checked for matches against a reference library of SARS-CoV-2-specific TCRs that had been generated using the MIRA antigen-specificity platform. Breadth was defined as the fraction of unique TCRs that were SARS-CoV-2-associated, and depth was defined as the fraction of total T cells that were SARS-CoV-2-associated. Each spike-specific TCR was assigned to its reactive spike region and to a CD4 or CD8 class using the MIRA data. Log10-transformed breadth and depth values were compared by one-way ANOVA with Sidak's multiple comparisons tests. TCRdb took this table from immuneACCESS and kept in-frame rearrangements with V and J called. Such tables lack part of the clones; where checked against another copy, unresolved V genes explain under half of the gap, and the rest is unexplained. The V and J calls and clone size are taken from that table; D and trimming were inferred from the DNA. In this sample the table shows about 120,000 clones, about 88% of which occur a single time. Of the sample, 2% to 3% is held by the ten largest clones.

V is trimmed back by 5 bases and J by 0 bases, and the junction contains 6 bases that no gene match accounts for. The CDR3 has 15 amino acids, counting the end cysteine and phenylalanine. The kept DNA is CDR3 alone, 45 bases in frame from the first base. CDR1 MDHEN and CDR2 SYDVKM were looked up in the germline V gene. Paper-wide results and their limitations: Because no day 14 peak-response samples were available, the repertoires could be characterized only after the peak T cell response. After two AZD1222 doses, both the breadth and the depth of spike-specific TCRs were significantly higher than at day 0 and than in MenACWY recipients. Participants were mostly white British and included more females than males, and it was suggested by the authors that clonal diversity may have been underestimated. Reportedly, almost half of the unique spike-specific TCRs recognized epitopes lying outside the regions that are mutated in the B.1.351 and B.1.1.7 variants. In the small 56-69-year group, the increase in depth fell short of significance, most likely because of low power. Conclusions about previously exposed vaccinees were limited because only a handful of AZD1222 recipients were SARS-CoV-2 seropositive at baseline. The whole spike protein was spanned by vaccine-associated CD4 TCRs, and dominant responses were seen in regions 160-218 and 743-854.

The intended sense of this specimen's time point label: baseline before first vaccination. Vaccinee samples were obtained from the UK trials COV001 and COV002, which included a single-blind randomized controlled phase 2/3 trial of AZD1222 (ChAdOx1 nCoV-19) in healthy adults. For TCRbeta chain sequencing, PBMC samples from trial participants were taken at day 0 and at day 28 after the second dose. The sequence joins TRBV28 to TRBJ1-2; a stretch of 7 junction bases matches TRBD1. The TCR comes from an adult in good health. Material: peripheral blood, obtained on day 0 of AZD1222 vaccination. The DNA is as follows: TGTGCCAGCAGTCCCGGTGGGACAGCTAACTATGGCTACACCTTC. Its coded protein is CASSPGGTANYGYTF.